Presented here are 5 T cell receptor beta chains from one specimen sequenced in a study of CD8 T cells in Susac syndrome. cDNA came from about 0.5 to 1 ug RNA primed by random hexamers. From the immunoSEQ multiplex PCR reads, TCRdb called clonotypes with MiXCR, one entry per CDR3 protein. The sample includes hundreds of thousands of distinct CDR3 sequences, approximately 95% of them seen just once. Sequencing was done on a sample of CD4+ T cells from PBMCs. The receptors stem from a human donor with multiple sclerosis.

J is TRBJ1-5 and V is TRBV3-1; no clear D. The V gene's germline CDR1 is LGHDT and CDR2 YNNKEL (reference sequence). The CDR3 has 13 amino acids. Trimming removed 4 bases at V and 5 bases at J, with 9 bases between. The DNA of the CDR3 is TGTGCCAGCAGCCGATCGCCGGATCAGCCCCAGCATTTT. It encodes CASSRSPDQPQHF.

This rearrangement joins TRBV12-3 or TRBV12-4 to TRBJ2-7; 10 positions agree with TRBD1. The CDR3 sequence is 13 residues long. J gave up 3 bases and V 7 bases, and 3 bases lay outside the gene matches. This CDR3 is CASKRDRGYEQYF. CDR3 nucleotide sequence: TGTGCCAGCAAAAGGGACAGGGGCTACGAGCAGTACTTC.

V is TRBV28 and J is TRBJ1-4; 10 bases are a match to TRBD1. V gave up 4 bases and J gave up 8 bases; unmatched junction bases: 7. The CDR3 has 15 residues. The germline CDR1 and CDR2 sequences are MDHEN and SYDVKM. The CDR3 DNA reads TGTGCCAGCAGTTCCCCTGGGACAGGGGTCGAAAAACTGTTTTTT. It encodes CASSSPGTGVEKLFF.

This sequence joins TRBV4-2 and TRBJ1-3, with a weak D call TRBD1 (6 bases). The CDR3 is 17 residues long. The V gene's germline CDR1 is LGHNA and CDR2 YNFKEQ. V was cut by 1 base and J by 1 base, with 14 bases left in between. The CDR3 reads CASSQGPLTGSGNTIYF. For the CDR3, the DNA is TGTGCCAGCAGCCAAGGTCCTCTCACAGGGTCTGGAAACACCATATATTTT.

This clonotype was recorded only once. The chain carries TRBV9 and TRBJ2-3, with 8 bases identical to TRBD2. This CDR3 is 16 amino acids long. Germline V lookup: CDR1 SGDLS, CDR2 YYNGEE. Losses at the gene ends were 3 bases for V and 1 base for J; bases not matched to a gene: 7. CDR3 coding DNA: TGTGCCAGCAGCGCCTCCGGGGGGGGAGGCACAGATACGCAGTATTTT. This encodes CASSASGGGGTDTQYF.